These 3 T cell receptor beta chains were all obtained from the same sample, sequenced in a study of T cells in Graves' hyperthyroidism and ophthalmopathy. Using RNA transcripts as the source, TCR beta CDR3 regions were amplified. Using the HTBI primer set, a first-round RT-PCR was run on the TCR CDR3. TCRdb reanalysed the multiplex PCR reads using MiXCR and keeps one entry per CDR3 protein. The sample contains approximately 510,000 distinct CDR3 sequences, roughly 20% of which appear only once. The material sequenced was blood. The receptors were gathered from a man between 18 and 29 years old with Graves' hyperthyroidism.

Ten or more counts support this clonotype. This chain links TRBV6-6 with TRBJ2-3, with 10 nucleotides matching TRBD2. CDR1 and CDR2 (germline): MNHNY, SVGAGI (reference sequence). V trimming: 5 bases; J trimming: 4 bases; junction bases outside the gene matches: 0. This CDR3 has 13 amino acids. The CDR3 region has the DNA TGTGCCAGCAGTACTAGCGGGGCAGATACGCAGTATTTT. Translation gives CASSTSGADTQYF.

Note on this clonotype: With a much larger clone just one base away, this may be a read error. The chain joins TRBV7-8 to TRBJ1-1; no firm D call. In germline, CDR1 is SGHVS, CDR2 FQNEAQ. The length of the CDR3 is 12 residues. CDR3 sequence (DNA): TGTGCCAGCAGCGGGGTGGGCACTGAAACTTTCTTT. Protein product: CASSGVGTETFF.

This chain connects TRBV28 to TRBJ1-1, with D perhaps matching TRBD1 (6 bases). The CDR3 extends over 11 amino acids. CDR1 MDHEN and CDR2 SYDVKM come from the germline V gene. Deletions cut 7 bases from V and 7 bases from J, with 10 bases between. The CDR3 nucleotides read TGTGCCAGCAAAGCGACAGGTGAAGCTTTCTTT. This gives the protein CASKATGEAFF.